This T cell receptor beta chain comes out of a study of shared clonotypes between healthy human individuals. On the study more broadly: Aged 18 to 49, the donors were a couple of women and a few men.

Germline lookup yields CDR1 WNHNN and CDR2 SYGVQD (reference sequence). Trimming cost V 0 bases and J 1 base; bases outside gene matches: 7. The CDR3 is 18 amino acids. Profiling relied on immunoSEQ multiplex PCR, and the TCRdb table lists in-frame clones only, not all of them. The sample contains over a million clones, more than 95% of which appear only once. CD45RA+ naive and CD45RA-negative memory subsets were separated from CD4+ cells. The clonotype originates from a man aged 30 to 39 in good health. The genes are TRBV10-1 and TRBJ2-7, with 12 positions matching TRBD2. The specimen sequenced was naive CD4+ T cells sorted from blood. The sample's subset: CD45RA+ positively selected. CDR3 sequence: CASSESGLTSGGSYEQYF. CDR3 coding DNA: TGCGCCAGCAGTGAGTCGGGTTTGACTAGCGGGGGATCCTACGAGCAGTACTTC.